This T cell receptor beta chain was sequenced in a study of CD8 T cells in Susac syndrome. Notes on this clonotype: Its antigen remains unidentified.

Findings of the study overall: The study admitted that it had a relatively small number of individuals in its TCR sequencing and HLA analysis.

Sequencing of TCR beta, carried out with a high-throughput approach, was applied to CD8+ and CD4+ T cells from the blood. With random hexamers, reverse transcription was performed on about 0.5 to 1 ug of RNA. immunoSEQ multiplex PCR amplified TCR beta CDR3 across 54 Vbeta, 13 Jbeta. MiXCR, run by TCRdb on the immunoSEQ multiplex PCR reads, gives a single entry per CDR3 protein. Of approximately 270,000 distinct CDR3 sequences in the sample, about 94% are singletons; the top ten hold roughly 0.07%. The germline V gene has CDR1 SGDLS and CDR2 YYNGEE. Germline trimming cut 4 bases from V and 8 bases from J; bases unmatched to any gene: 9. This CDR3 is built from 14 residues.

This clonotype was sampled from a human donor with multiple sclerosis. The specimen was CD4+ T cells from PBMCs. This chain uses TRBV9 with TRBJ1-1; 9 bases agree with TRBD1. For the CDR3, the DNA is TGTGCCAGCAGCCAAGCTCCGGGACAGGGAGAAGCTTTCTTT. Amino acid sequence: CASSQAPGQGEAFF. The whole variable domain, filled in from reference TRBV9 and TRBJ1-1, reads DSGVTQTPKHLITATGQRVTLRCSPRSGDLSVYWYQQSLDQGLQFLIQYYNGEERAKGNILERFSAQQFPDLHSELNLSSLELGDSALYFCASSQAPGQGEAFFGQGTRLTVV.